One and the same sample provided the 10 T cell receptor beta chains below, sequenced in a study of response to subunit inactivated influenza vaccine. Each CDR3 protein gets one entry after TCRdb re-called the RT-PCR reads with MiXCR. The sample holds more than 700,000 distinct CDR3 sequences, roughly 20% seen once. Sequencing was performed on PBMCs from blood, taken roughly 5 days after vaccination. All receptors come from a man aged 50-59 years who received an inactivated influenza vaccine.

The rearrangement links TRBV29-1 to TRBJ2-2; D remains ambiguous. CDR1 is SQVTM, CDR2 ANQGSEA, per germline. Trimming removed 0 bases at V and 6 bases at J, with 5 bases between. CDR3 size: 12 residues. CDR3 protein: CSVEDFSGELFF. Written as DNA, the CDR3 is TGCAGCGTTGAAGATTTTTCCGGGGAGCTGTTTTTT.

This clonotype turned up a few times. CDR3 DNA: TGTGCCACCAGTGATTTGAGGACCGGTCTCGGGCAGTACTTC. Amino acid sequence: CATSDLRTGLGQYF. This chain joins TRBV24-1 and TRBJ2-7; no reliable D call. V shed 0 bases and J shed 9 bases, with 14 bases lying between them. Looked up from germline, CDR1 is KGHDR and CDR2 is SFDVKD. The CDR3 has 14 amino acids.

This clonotype was counted only a few times. In DNA form, the CDR3 reads TGTGCCAGCAGTAACACAAGGACAGGAACGAACACTGAAGCTTTCTTT. The encoded protein is CASSNTRTGTNTEAFF. This chain uses TRBV6-2 or TRBV6-3 with TRBJ1-1; 7 nucleotides align to TRBD1. V lost 5 bases and J lost 1; bases outside the gene matches: 10. CDR1 and CDR2 from the germline V gene are MNHEY and SVGEGT. The CDR3 covers 16 residues.

This clonotype was seen a few times. The V call is TRBV5-6, the J call TRBJ2-4; D is uncertain. Deletions cut 0 bases from V and 1 base from J, with 5 bases between. Germline CDR1 SGHDT, CDR2 YYEEEE. CDR3 size: 14 residues. CDR3 sequence (DNA): TGTGCCAGCAGCTTGGGTGCCGCCAAAAACATTCAGTACTTC. Translation gives CASSLGAAKNIQYF.

This sequence joins TRBV19 and TRBJ2-1; the match to TRBD2 covers 10 bases. The V gene end was trimmed by 5 bases and the J gene end by 8 bases; junction bases not matched to a gene: 9. CDR3 length: 15 amino acids. CDR1 is LNHDA and CDR2 is SQIVND in the germline V gene (reference sequence). The CDR3 loop is CASSLSGRVRHEQFF. CDR3 nucleotide sequence: TGTGCCAGTAGTTTGAGCGGGAGGGTTCGACATGAGCAGTTCTTC.

The chain links TRBV7-9 to TRBJ2-1, with 7 nucleotides matching TRBD2. Looked up from germline, CDR1 is SEHNR and CDR2 is FQNEAQ (reference sequence). The CDR3 is made up of 18 amino acids. Trimming cost V 4 bases and J 1 base; bases outside gene matches: 13. CDR3 loop: CASSSGTTRVASYNEQFF. CDR3 DNA sequence: TGTGCCAGCAGCTCCGGGACTACCCGAGTAGCTTCCTACAATGAGCAGTTCTTC.

This chain uses TRBV29-1 with TRBJ1-1; D ambiguous. The CDR3 is 11 amino acids. Trimming cost V 6 bases and J 5 bases, with 10 bases left between them. Germline CDR1 SQVTM, CDR2 ANQGSEA. CDR3 in amino acids: CSVGRRTEAFF. CDR3 in DNA: TGCAGCGTGGGTAGGCGGACTGAAGCTTTCTTT.

In this sample, this clonotype turned up a few times. The chain uses TRBV4-3 and TRBJ2-7; D unresolved. The CDR3 is 14 residues long. V lost 0 bases and J 3 bases, leaving 9 bases between the germline ends. Germline CDR1 reads LGHNA; CDR2 reads YSLEER. The CDR3 is CASSQDVTFYEQYF. The CDR3 nucleotides are TGCGCCAGCAGCCAAGATGTAACCTTCTACGAGCAGTACTTC.

In its sample, this clonotype was seen many times. The chain recombines TRBV27 with TRBJ1-5; a weak D match, TRBD1 (5 bases). CDR1 is MNHEY and CDR2 is SMNVEV in the germline V gene (reference sequence). V lost 5 bases to trimming and J lost 0 bases, with 14 bases between them. This CDR3 spans 16 amino acids. DNA for the CDR3: TGTGCCAGCAGTACGGTTGGGACCGCTAGCAATCAGCCCCAGCATTTT. Translation: CASSTVGTASNQPQHF.

Remarks on this clonotype: Germline is not matched at one junction end, which may reflect a read error. The chain joins TRBV7-7 to TRBJ2-5, with D possibly being TRBD2 (7 bases). Looked up from germline, CDR1 is SSHAT and CDR2 is FNYEAQ (reference sequence). The length of the CDR3 is 15 residues. CDR3 amino acids: CASSPAGASGETQYF. In nucleotides, the CDR3 is TGTGCTAGCAGCCCGGCGGGGGCATCAGGAGAGACCCAGTACTTC.